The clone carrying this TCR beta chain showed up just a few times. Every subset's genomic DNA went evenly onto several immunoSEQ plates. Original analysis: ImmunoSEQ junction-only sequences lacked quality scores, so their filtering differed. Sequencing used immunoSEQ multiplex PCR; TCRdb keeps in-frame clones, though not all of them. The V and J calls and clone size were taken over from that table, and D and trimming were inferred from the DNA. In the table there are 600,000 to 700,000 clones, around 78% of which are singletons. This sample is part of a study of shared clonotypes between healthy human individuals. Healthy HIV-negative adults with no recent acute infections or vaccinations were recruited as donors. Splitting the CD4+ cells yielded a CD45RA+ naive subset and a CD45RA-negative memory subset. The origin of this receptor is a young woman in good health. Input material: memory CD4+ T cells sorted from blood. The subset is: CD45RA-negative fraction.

The CDR3 sequence is CGTGMGSNQPQHF. The CDR3 DNA sequence: TGTGGGACAGGGATGGGGAGCAATCAGCCCCAGCATTTT. The rearrangement uses TRBV6-1 and TRBJ1-5; 8 bases fit TRBD1. Germline lookup yields CDR1 MNHNS and CDR2 SASEGT. The CDR3 contains 13 residues.